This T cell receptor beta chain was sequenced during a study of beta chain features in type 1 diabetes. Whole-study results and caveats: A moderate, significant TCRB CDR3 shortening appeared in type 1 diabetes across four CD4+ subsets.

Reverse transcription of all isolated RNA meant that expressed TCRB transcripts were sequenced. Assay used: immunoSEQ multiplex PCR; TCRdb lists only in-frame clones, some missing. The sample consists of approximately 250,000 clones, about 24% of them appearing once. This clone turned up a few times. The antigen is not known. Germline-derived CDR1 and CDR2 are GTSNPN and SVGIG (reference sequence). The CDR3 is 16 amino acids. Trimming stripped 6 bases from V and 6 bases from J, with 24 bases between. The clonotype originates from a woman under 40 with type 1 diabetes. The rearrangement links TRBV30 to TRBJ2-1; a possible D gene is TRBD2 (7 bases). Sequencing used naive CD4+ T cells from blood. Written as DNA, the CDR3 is TGTGCCTGTACCGTTTTGAGGGGGAGGGCGATCAATGAGCAGTTCTTC. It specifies CACTVLRGRAINEQFF.